The TCR beta chain under discussion was sequenced for a study of beta chain features in type 1 diabetes. As for this clone: Its target is not known.

There are 15 residues in the CDR3. J lost 8 bases, V lost 3 bases, and 10 bases had no gene match. Germline V CDR1 and CDR2: LGHNA, YNFKEQ. Isolated RNA was reverse transcribed in full, so expressed TCRB transcripts were sequenced. The assay was immunoSEQ multiplex PCR, and TCRdb's table has in-frame clones only and misses some. The sample lists around 500,000 clones; roughly 11% were seen once. Broader study findings: Diminished insertions and augmented deletions at VDJ junctions characterized type 1 diabetes patients. Patients with Type 1 diabetes showed moderately but significantly shorter TCRB CDR3s in all four CD4+ subsets.

The specimen was naive CD4+ T cells from blood. The chain employs TRBV4-2 and TRBJ1-2; 9 nucleotides match TRBD1. The sequence was collected from a woman between 18 and 29 years old in good health. The CDR3 loop reads CASSQGPTGGLGYTF. The CDR3 DNA reads TGTGCCAGCAGCCAGGGACCTACAGGGGGCCTGGGCTACACCTTC.